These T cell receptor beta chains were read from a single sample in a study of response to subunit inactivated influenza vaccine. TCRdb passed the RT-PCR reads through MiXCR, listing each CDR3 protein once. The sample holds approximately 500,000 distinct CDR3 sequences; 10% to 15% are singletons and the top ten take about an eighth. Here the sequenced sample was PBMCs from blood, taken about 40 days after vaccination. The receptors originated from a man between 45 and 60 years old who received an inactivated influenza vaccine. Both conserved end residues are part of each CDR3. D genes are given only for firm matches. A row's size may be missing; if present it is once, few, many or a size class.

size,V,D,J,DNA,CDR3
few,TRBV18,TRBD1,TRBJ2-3,TGTGCCAGCTCACCACCCCGGCAGGGGGTACAAGATACGCAGTATTTT,CASSPPRQGVQDTQYF
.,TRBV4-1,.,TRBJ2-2,TGCGCCAGCAGCCAAGGTCTAGTGAGACGCAGCCGTGGCGGGGAGCTGTTTTTT,CASSQGLVRRSRGGELFF
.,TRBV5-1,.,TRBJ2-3,TGCGCCAGCAGTGCTCAAAACATCGGGACAGATACGCAGTATTTT,CASSAQNIGTDTQYF
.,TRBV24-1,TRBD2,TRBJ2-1,TGTGCCACCAGTCCCCAGCGGGGGGTGGGTAATGAGCAGTTCTTC,CATSPQRGVGNEQFF
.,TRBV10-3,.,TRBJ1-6,TGTGCCATCAGTGAGCAGGGCAGTTCACCCCTCCACTTT,CAISEQGSSPLHF
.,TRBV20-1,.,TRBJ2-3,TGCAGTGCGAACCGGGACCGATACACAGATACGCAGTATTTT,CSANRDRYTDTQYF
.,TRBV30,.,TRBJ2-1,TGTGCCTGGGGACTTCTGAATGAGCAGTTCTTC,CAWGLLNEQFF
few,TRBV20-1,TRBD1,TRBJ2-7,TGCAGTGCTAGAGCTCGGGACAGGCGGGCTCACGAGCAGTACTTC,CSARARDRRAHEQYF
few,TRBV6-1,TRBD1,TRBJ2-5,TGTGCCAGCAGTGACCCGACAGGGAACCGAGAGACCCAGTACTTC,CASSDPTGNRETQYF
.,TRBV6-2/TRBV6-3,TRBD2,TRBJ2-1,TGTGCCAGCAGACACGACATCGGACTAGCGGGGGGGCGAAACTACAATGAGCAGTTCTTC,CASRHDIGLAGGRNYNEQFF
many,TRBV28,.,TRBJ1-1,TGTGCCAGCAGTTTAATGCTTTTGGGGCTGAACACTGAAGCTTTCTTT,CASSLMLLGLNTEAFF
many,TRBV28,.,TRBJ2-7,TGTGCCAGCATCCTAATGGTCGGGGGATCCTACGAGCAGTACTTC,CASILMVGGSYEQYF
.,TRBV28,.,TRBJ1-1,TGTGCCAGCAGTGTCCGGGCCTTACTCACTGAAGCTTTCTTT,CASSVRALLTEAFF
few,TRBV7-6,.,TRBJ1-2,TGTGCCAGCAGCGGGGAGGGGGGTGCCTATGGCTACACCTTC,CASSGEGGAYGYTF
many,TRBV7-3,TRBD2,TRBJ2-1,TGTGCCAGCAGCTCGGGACTAGCGGGAGTCAATGAGCAGTTCTTC,CASSSGLAGVNEQFF
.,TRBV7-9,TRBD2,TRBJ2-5,TGTGCCAGCAGCTTAAGGAGCGGGGGAACCGGTGAGACCCAGTACTTC,CASSLRSGGTGETQYF
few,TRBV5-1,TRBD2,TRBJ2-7,TGCGCCAGCAGCTTTGGGACTAGCGACGAGCAGTACTTC,CASSFGTSDEQYF
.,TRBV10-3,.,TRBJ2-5,TGTGCCATCAGTGAGTCGAAACAGACAGAGACCCAGTACTTC,CAISESKQTETQYF
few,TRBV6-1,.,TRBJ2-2,TGTGCCAGCAGTGAAGCATTACGGGAGAGTGGCGGGGAGCTGTTTTTT,CASSEALRESGGELFF
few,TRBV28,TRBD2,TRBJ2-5,TGTGCCAGCAGTGGTAGCGGGACCATCCAAGAGACCCAGTACTTC,CASSGSGTIQETQYF
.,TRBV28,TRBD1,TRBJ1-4,TGTGCCAGCAGTTTATCCGGACAGGGGAATGAAAAACTGTTTTTT,CASSLSGQGNEKLFF
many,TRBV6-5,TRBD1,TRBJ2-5,TGTGCCAGCAGTTGGCGGACAGGGGGCGAGACCCAGTACTTC,CASSWRTGGETQYF
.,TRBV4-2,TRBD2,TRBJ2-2,TGTGCCAGCAGCCAGGAGCTAGCGGGAGGGCCTATCACCGGGGAGCTGTTTTTT,CASSQELAGGPITGELFF
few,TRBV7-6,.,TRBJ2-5,TGTGCCAGCAGCTTAGCCTCGGGGACAGAGACCCAGTACTTC,CASSLASGTETQYF
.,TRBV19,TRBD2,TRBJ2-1,TGTGCCAGTCAGACTAGCGGGGTCCTCCTTACCTACAATGAGCAGTTCTTC,CASQTSGVLLTYNEQFF
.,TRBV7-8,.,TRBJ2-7,TGTGCCAGTAGGGACTCATTCCTAGAGCAGTACTTC,CASRDSFLEQYF
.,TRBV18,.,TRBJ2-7,TGTGCCAGCTCAATTGCGGAGGGTGGCTACGAGCAGTACTTC,CASSIAEGGYEQYF
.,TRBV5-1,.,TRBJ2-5,TGCGCCAGCAGTTGGAAGAGGGGGCCAAAGAGCGGGAGACAAGAGACCCAGTACTTC,CASSWKRGPKSGRQETQYF
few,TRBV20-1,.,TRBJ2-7,TGCAGTGCTAGGATGTTTAAGCTCACTAATGCTTACGAGCAGTACTTC,CSARMFKLTNAYEQYF
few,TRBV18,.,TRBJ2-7,TGTGCCAGCTCACCAAGCCAGGGAGCTGGGAAACAGTACTTC,CASSPSQGAGKQYF
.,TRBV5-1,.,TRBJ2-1,TGCGCCAGCAGCTCTCCTATTTTAACTCAAAACAACAATGAGCAGTTCTTC,CASSSPILTQNNNEQFF
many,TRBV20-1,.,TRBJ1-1,TGCAGTGCCGTAATAGGGGAGGGCACTGAAGCTTTCTTT,CSAVIGEGTEAFF
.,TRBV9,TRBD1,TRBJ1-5,TGTGCCAGCAGCGGGGGGACAGGCCGCAATCAGCCCCAGCATTTT,CASSGGTGRNQPQHF
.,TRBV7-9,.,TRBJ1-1,TGTGCCAGCAGCCCATGGGCAGGCACTGAAGCTTTCTTT,CASSPWAGTEAFF
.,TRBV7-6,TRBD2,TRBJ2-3,TGTGCCAGCAGCTCTTTCCGCGGGCGGGAGGGCCAGAAGGGTACGCAGTATTTT,CASSSFRGREGQKGTQYF
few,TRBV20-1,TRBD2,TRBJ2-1,TGCAGTGCTAGGGACCCGAGGGGTAGGCTAGCGGGGAACAATGAGCAGTTCTTC,CSARDPRGRLAGNNEQFF
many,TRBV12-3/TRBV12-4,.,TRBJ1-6,TGTGCCAGCAGCCAAGCGGGGTTTAATTCACCCCTCCACTTT,CASSQAGFNSPLHF
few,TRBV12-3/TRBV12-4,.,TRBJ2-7,TGTGCCAGCAGTTTTCAACAGGGACTCTACGAGCAGTACTTC,CASSFQQGLYEQYF
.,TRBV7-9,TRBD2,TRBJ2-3,TGTGCCAGCAGCGGAGCGGGGGACCGACTTGATACGCAGTATTTT,CASSGAGDRLDTQYF
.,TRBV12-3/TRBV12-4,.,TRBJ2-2,TGTGCCAGCACTGGAAAAGGAATAGCCGGGGAGCTGTTTTTT,CASTGKGIAGELFF
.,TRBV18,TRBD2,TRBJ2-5,TGTGCCAGCTCACCACAACTAGCGCAAGAGACCCAGTACTTC,CASSPQLAQETQYF
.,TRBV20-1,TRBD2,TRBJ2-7,TGCAGTGCGGAACGGGGACTAGCGGGAGTCCACGAGCAGTACTTC,CSAERGLAGVHEQYF
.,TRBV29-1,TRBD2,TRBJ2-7,TGCAGCGTTCAGCGGGGGGGTTACGAGCAGTACTTC,CSVQRGGYEQYF
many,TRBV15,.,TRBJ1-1,TGTGCCACCAGCAGAGAGGGGCGAGGCGCACTTGAAGCTTTCTTT,CATSREGRGALEAFF
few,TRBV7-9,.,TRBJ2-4,TGTGCCAGCAGCTTAGCGCCGGGGCTAGCCAAAAACATTCAGTACTTC,CASSLAPGLAKNIQYF
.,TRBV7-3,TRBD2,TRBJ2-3,TGTGCCAGCAGCCCCCGGGGTAGCGGGAGTACAGATACGCAGTATTTT,CASSPRGSGSTDTQYF
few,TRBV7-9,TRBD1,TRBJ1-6,TGTGCCAGCAGCTTAACCGGGACAGGGGTATCACCCCTCCACTTT,CASSLTGTGVSPLHF
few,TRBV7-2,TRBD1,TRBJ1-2,TGTGCCAGCAGCCCGGGACAGCCCCATGGCTACACCTTC,CASSPGQPHGYTF
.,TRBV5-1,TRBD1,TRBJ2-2,TGCGCCAGCAGCTCCGGACAGGGGCGATCCGCCGGGGAGCTGTTTTTT,CASSSGQGRSAGELFF
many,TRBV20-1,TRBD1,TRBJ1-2,TGCAGTGCAAGGGACAGCTCGAACTATGGCTACACCTTC,CSARDSSNYGYTF
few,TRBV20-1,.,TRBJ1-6,TGCAGTGCTAGAGTTGGGAACAATAATTCACCCCTCCACTTT,CSARVGNNNSPLHF
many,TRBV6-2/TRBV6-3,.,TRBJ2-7,TGTGCCAGCAGTTACCCTACATTGAGCACGGACCAGTACTTC,CASSYPTLSTDQYF
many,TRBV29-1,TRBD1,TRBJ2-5,TGCAGCGGTTACCCCGGGACAGGGCGAGAGACCCAGTACTTC,CSGYPGTGRETQYF
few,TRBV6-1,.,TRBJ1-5,TGTGCCAGCAACGTTTTTACAGGGCGGGATCAGCCCCAGCATTTT,CASNVFTGRDQPQHF
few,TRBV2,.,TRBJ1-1,TGTGCCAGCAGTGAAGGGCCCTCTGAAGCTTTCTTT,CASSEGPSEAFF
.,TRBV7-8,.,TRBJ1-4,TGTGCCAGCAGCTTAGGGGGGCTGGCTAATGAAAAACTGTTTTTT,CASSLGGLANEKLFF
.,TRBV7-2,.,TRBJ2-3,TGTGCCAGCAAATCCGGGACTAGCACAGATACGCAGTATTTT,CASKSGTSTDTQYF